The 28 T cell receptor beta chains below come from one sample, sequenced in a study of T cell responses to AZD1222 COVID-19 vaccine. TCRdb keeps only in-frame clones here, not all; method: immunoSEQ multiplex PCR. The top ten clones hold roughly 0.98% of a sample with more than 150,000 clones, approximately 90% of them seen once. The starting material was peripheral blood, obtained on day 0 of AZD1222 vaccination. These receptors were obtained from an adult in good health.

The chain links TRBV9 to TRBJ1-4; 10 bases map to TRBD1. The CDR3 spans 14 residues. Germline V lookup: CDR1 SGDLS, CDR2 YYNGEE. With V trimmed by 4 bases and J by 7 bases, 4 bases remained unmatched. DNA of the CDR3: TGTGCCAGCAGCCAGACAGGGGGCCGTGAAAAACTGTTTTTT. Its protein is CASSQTGGREKLFF.

This chain joins TRBV27 and TRBJ2-3; D is possibly TRBD1 (5 bases). Trimming shortened V by 6 bases and J by 3 bases, and 19 bases separated the two germline ends. Germline V gene data show CDR1 as MNHEY and CDR2 as SMNVEV (reference sequence). The CDR3 runs 16 residues. CDR3 in DNA: TGTGCCAGCAGCCAGGTCCAAGGGGTAAGGACAGATACGCAGTATTTT. Translating gives CASSQVQGVRTDTQYF.

The chain uses TRBV6-6 and TRBJ1-1, with no clear D. The CDR3 is 14 amino acids. Germline CDR1 is MNHNY and CDR2 is SVGAGI (reference sequence). Trimming cost V 7 bases and J 3 bases, with 15 bases left between them. The DNA of the CDR3 is TGTGCCAGCAAGATACCTAACTCGGACACTGAAGCTTTCTTT. This sequence encodes CASKIPNSDTEAFF.

On this clone: This sample includes further DNA sequences coding for the same CDR3. This CDR3 reads CASSLSGTGNTEAFF. The CDR3 coding sequence is TGTGCCAGCAGTTTATCGGGGACAGGAAACACTGAAGCTTTCTTT. The rearrangement uses TRBV27 and TRBJ1-1; TRBD1 agrees at 8 bases. The CDR3 runs 15 residues. CDR1 and CDR2 (germline): MNHEY, SMNVEV (reference sequence). Unmatched junction bases numbered 2, after V lost 0 bases and J lost 2 bases.

CDR3 in amino acids: CASSRTGVTGELFF. DNA of the CDR3: TGTGCCAGCAGTCGGACAGGGGTGACCGGGGAGCTGTTTTTT. V and J are TRBV6-5 and TRBJ2-2; 9 bases agree with TRBD1. Trimming removed 5 bases from V and 5 bases from J; junction bases left unmatched: 3. Germline CDR1 MNHEY, CDR2 SVGAGI. CDR3 size: 14 residues.

V gene TRBV20-1 combines with J gene TRBJ2-3, with TRBD2 matching 8 bases. The J segment lost 1 base and the V segment lost 3 bases, leaving 6 bases of the junction unmatched. Germline values: CDR1 DFQATT, CDR2 SNEGSKA (reference sequence). The CDR3 is made up of 15 amino acids. The CDR3 region is CSASKREIGTDTQYF. The CDR3 nucleotides read TGCAGTGCTAGTAAGCGGGAGATCGGCACAGATACGCAGTATTTT.

The chain uses TRBV12-2 and TRBJ2-1; the table names TRBD2, a call not compared with the DNA. TRBV12-2 is an annotated pseudogene. The CDR3 spans 18 residues. The CDR3: CASRLAPDSGGGYNEQFF. In DNA, the CDR3 is TGTGCAAGTCGCTTAGCGCCGGATAGCGGGGGAGGATACAATGAGCAGTTCTTC.

CDR3 DNA sequence: TGTGCCAGCAGCCGTTTGGGGGTGGGGTATAGCAATCAGCCCCAGCATTTT. Protein: CASSRLGVGYSNQPQHF. The chain has TRBV5-6 and TRBJ1-5; perhaps TRBD1 as D (5 bases). Germline assignment: CDR1 SGHDT and CDR2 YYEEEE. The CDR3 sequence is 17 residues long. Trimming removed 4 bases from V and 0 bases from J, with 17 bases in between.

This chain links TRBV21-1 with TRBJ2-7; the table's D gene call, TRBD1, was not cross checked with the DNA. TRBV21-1 counts as a pseudogene. CDR3 length: 14 residues. The CDR3 spells CASSKDISGCEQYF. The CDR3 DNA sequence: TGTGCCAGCAGCAAAGATATCTCAGGGTGCGAGCAGTACTTC.

The genes are TRBV13 and TRBJ2-7; TRBD1 aligns across 8 bases. Germline V gives CDR1 PRHDT, CDR2 FYEKMQ (reference sequence). J lost 3 bases, V lost 5 bases, and 15 bases had no gene match. CDR3 length: 17 amino acids. The CDR3 DNA follows: TGTGCCAGCAGCCCCCGACAGGGGCCCGGGAGAGGCTACGAGCAGTACTTC. Residues: CASSPRQGPGRGYEQYF.

This chain uses TRBV4-3 with TRBJ1-2, with TRBD1 as a possible D gene (6 bases). The ends were cut back, 4 bases at V and 3 bases at J, with 18 bases in the middle. Germline lookup yields CDR1 LGHNA and CDR2 YSLEER. The CDR3 extends over 16 amino acids. The CDR3 nucleotides read TGCGCCAGCAGCCCAAGCGTAAGGGGGTGGGACTATGGCTACACCTTC. This encodes CASSPSVRGWDYGYTF.

V usage is TRBV5-1 and J usage is TRBJ1-2, with TRBD1 matching 9 bases. This CDR3 comprises 13 residues. The germline V gene has CDR1 SGHRS and CDR2 YFSETQ. The ends lost 4 bases at V and 4 bases at J; junction bases unmatched: 2. The DNA of the CDR3 is TGCGCCAGCAGCCTACAGGGGGCCTATGGCTACACCTTC. This codes for CASSLQGAYGYTF.

This clone appeared a single time. The rearrangement links TRBV9 to TRBJ1-2; tentatively, D is TRBD1 (5 bases). Trimming cost V 3 bases and J 3 bases, with 12 bases left between them. The germline CDR1 and CDR2 sequences are SGDLS and YYNGEE. The CDR3 totals 14 residues. The CDR3: CASSGGRGDYGYTF. The CDR3 coding sequence is TGTGCCAGCAGCGGCGGCCGGGGGGACTATGGCTACACCTTC.

This clone appeared a few times. This chain uses TRBV7-8 with TRBJ1-1, with TRBD1 as a possible D gene (5 bases). Deletions cut 1 base from V and 2 bases from J, with 23 bases between. This CDR3 comprises 19 residues. CDR1 and CDR2 from the germline V gene are SGHVS and FQNEAQ. The CDR3 protein is CASSLGGGSAGMGNTEAFF. The CDR3 coding sequence is TGTGCCAGCAGCTTAGGGGGAGGATCGGCAGGGATGGGTAACACTGAAGCTTTCTTT. Based on the CDR3 plus reference TRBV7-8 and TRBJ1-1, the full variable domain is GAGVSQSPRYKVAKRGQDVALRCDPISGHVSLFWYQQALGQGPEFLTYFQNEAQLDKSGLPSDRFFAERPEGSVSTLKIQRTQQEDSAVYLCASSLGGGSAGMGNTEAFFGQGTRLTVV.

The V gene is TRBV27, the J gene TRBJ2-2, with 8 bases identical to TRBD1. The ends lost 0 bases at V and 4 bases at J; junction bases unmatched: 1. Germline CDR1 reads MNHEY; CDR2 reads SMNVEV (reference sequence). This CDR3 spans 15 amino acids. In nucleotides, the CDR3 is TGTGCCAGCAGTTTATCGGGACAGGTCACCGGGGAGCTGTTTTTT. It encodes CASSLSGQVTGELFF.

This clone came up once. This rearrangement joins TRBV7-9 to TRBJ1-4; D is possibly TRBD1 (6 bases). From germline, CDR1 is SEHNR and CDR2 FQNEAQ (reference sequence). The ends were cut back, 6 bases at V and 6 bases at J, with 14 bases in the middle. This CDR3 comprises 14 residues. CDR3 nucleotide sequence: TGTGCCAGCAGTGCCCTAGGGGGGTATGAAAAACTGTTTTTT. Translation gives CASSALGGYEKLFF.

The chain combines TRBV29-1 with TRBJ1-2; 9 bases align to TRBD1. The germline V gene encodes CDR1 SQVTM and CDR2 ANQGSEA. The J segment lost 13 bases and the V segment lost 5 bases, leaving 11 bases of the junction unmatched. The CDR3 sequence is 12 residues long. The CDR3 loop reads CSVTDRGKGSTF. CDR3 in DNA: TGCAGCGTTACTGACAGGGGGAAAGGGAGCACCTTC. Full variable domain (rest looked up from reference TRBV29-1 and TRBJ1-2): SAVISQKPSRDICQRGTSLTIQCQVDSQVTMMFWYRQQPGQSLTLIATANQGSEATYESGFVIDKFPISRPNLTFSTLTVSNMSPEDSSIYLCSVTDRGKGSTFGSGTRLTVV.

The chain recombines TRBV5-1 with TRBJ2-2; possibly TRBD2 for D (6 bases). Trimming took 0 bases from V and 7 from J, leaving 16 bases between them. Germline V gene lookup returns CDR1 SGHRS and CDR2 YFSETQ. The CDR3 totals 16 residues. The CDR3 coding sequence is TGCGCCAGCAGCTTGGTTACCAGCCGAGCGGGCGGGGAGCTGTTTTTT. Its protein is CASSLVTSRAGGELFF.

J is TRBJ2-7 and V is TRBV6-5; TRBD2 matches 12 bases. CDR1 and CDR2 from the germline V gene are MNHEY and SVGAGI. The CDR3 extends over 15 amino acids. Trimming removed 5 bases from V and 4 bases from J; junction bases left unmatched: 6. The CDR3 loop is CASSPGLAGRYEQYF. CDR3 DNA: TGTGCCAGCAGTCCCGGACTAGCGGGGCGGTACGAGCAGTACTTC.

The chain couples TRBV28 to TRBJ2-7; either TRBD1 or TRBD2 may fit D (5 bases each). The ends were cut back, 8 bases at V and 3 bases at J, with 17 bases in the middle. The germline V gene has CDR1 MDHEN and CDR2 SYDVKM. The length of the CDR3 is 14 residues. The CDR3 nucleotides read TGTGCCAGCGGCTCTGGGGGAAAAGGCTACGAGCAGTACTTC. This translates into CASGSGGKGYEQYF.

The J gene is TRBJ2-7, the V gene TRBV11-2, with D possibly TRBD2 on 6 matching bases. CDR3 length: 14 amino acids. In germline, CDR1 is SGHAT, CDR2 FQNNGV. The V and J ends lost 1 base and 4 bases respectively, with 11 bases between them. CDR3: CASSLVGGVYEQYF. The CDR3 nucleotides are TGTGCCAGCAGCTTAGTCGGGGGAGTTTACGAGCAGTACTTC.

The chain combines TRBV3-1 (or the pseudogene TRBV3-2) with TRBJ1-2, with D possibly being TRBD1 (6 bases). Trimming shortened V by 4 bases and J by 6 bases, and 6 bases separated the two germline ends. The CDR3 contains 11 residues. Germline V gene sequence: CDR1 LGHDT, CDR2 YNNKEL (reference sequence). The CDR3 bases are TGTGCCAGCAGCCGACAGGATGGCTACACCTTC. It encodes CASSRQDGYTF.

In nucleotides, the CDR3 is TGTGCCAGCATGTTGAGCATCCAGGGGGCCTACGAGCAGTACTTC. As protein: CASMLSIQGAYEQYF. The genes are TRBV6-5 and TRBJ2-7; 7 bases map to TRBD1. With V trimmed by 7 bases and J by 2 bases, 11 bases remained unmatched. The CDR3 sequence is 15 residues long. From germline, CDR1 is MNHEY and CDR2 SVGAGI.

V and J are TRBV27 and TRBJ2-3; 13 positions match TRBD2. Germline CDR1 and CDR2: MNHEY and SMNVEV (reference sequence). The trim removed 5 bases at V and 4 bases at J, leaving 12 bases unmatched. The CDR3 is made up of 18 amino acids. CDR3 sequence: CASSSWTSGSVVADTQYF. The DNA for the CDR3 is TGTGCCAGCAGTAGCTGGACTAGCGGGAGCGTGGTGGCAGATACGCAGTATTTT.

The V call is TRBV7-3, the J call TRBJ2-3, with D unresolved. Per germline, CDR1 SGHTA and CDR2 FQGTGA. The CDR3 consists of 14 residues. Trimming cost V 5 bases and J 2 bases, with 11 bases left between them. The DNA of the CDR3 is TGTGCCAGCAGCCCCTACGGACCCACAGATACGCAGTATTTT. Translation: CASSPYGPTDTQYF. The whole variable domain, remainder taken from reference TRBV7-3 and TRBJ2-3, is GAGVSQTPSNKVTEKGKYVELRCDPISGHTALYWYRQSLGQGPEFLIYFQGTGAADDSGLPNDRFFAVRPEGSVSTLKIQRTERGDSAVYLCASSPYGPTDTQYFGPGTRLTVL.

The J gene is TRBJ2-1, the V gene TRBV5-1; D may match TRBD1 or TRBD2 (5 bases each). The CDR3 is 15 residues long. Trimming left V 0 bases short and J 7 bases short, with 14 bases between. In germline, CDR1 is SGHRS, CDR2 YFSETQ. Here the CDR3 DNA reads TGCGCCAGCAGCTTGGGAGGGACCCGCGGGAATGAGCAGTTCTTC. Translating gives CASSLGGTRGNEQFF.

V usage is TRBV7-6 and J usage is TRBJ1-2; 8 positions agree with TRBD1. The junction had 6 bases not matched to a gene; V was cut back by 0 bases and J by 6 bases. Germline V gives CDR1 SGHVS, CDR2 FNYEAQ. CDR3 length: 15 residues. CDR3 in amino acids: CASSLALTGANGYTF. The CDR3, as DNA: TGTGCCAGCAGCTTAGCGCTGACAGGGGCGAATGGCTACACCTTC.

The V call is TRBV29-1, the J call TRBJ2-7; 11 nucleotides line up with TRBD2. With 6 bases clipped from V and 1 base from J, the junction kept 11 bases outside the gene matches. CDR3 length: 16 residues. In germline, CDR1 is SQVTM, CDR2 ANQGSEA. The CDR3 DNA follows: TGCAGCGTAACCGGGACTAGCGGACCAATTTCCTACGAGCAGTACTTC. Amino acids: CSVTGTSGPISYEQYF.